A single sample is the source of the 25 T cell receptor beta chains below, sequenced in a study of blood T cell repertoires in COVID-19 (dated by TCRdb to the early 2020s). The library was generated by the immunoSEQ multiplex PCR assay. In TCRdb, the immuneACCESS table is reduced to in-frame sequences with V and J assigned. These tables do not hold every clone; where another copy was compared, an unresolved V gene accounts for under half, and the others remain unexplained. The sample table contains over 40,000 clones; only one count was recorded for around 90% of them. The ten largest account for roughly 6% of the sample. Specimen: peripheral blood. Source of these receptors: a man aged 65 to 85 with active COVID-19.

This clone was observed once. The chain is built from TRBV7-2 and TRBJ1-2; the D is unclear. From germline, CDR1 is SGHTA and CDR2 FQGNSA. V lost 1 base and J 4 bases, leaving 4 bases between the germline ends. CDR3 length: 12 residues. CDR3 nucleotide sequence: TGTGCCAGCAGCTTAGATCTCTATGGCTACACCTTC. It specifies CASSLDLYGYTF.

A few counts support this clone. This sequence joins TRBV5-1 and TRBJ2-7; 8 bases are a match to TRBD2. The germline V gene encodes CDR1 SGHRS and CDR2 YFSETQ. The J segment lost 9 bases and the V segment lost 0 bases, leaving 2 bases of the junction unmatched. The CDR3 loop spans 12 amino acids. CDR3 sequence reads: CASSLEGLGQYF. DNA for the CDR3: TGCGCCAGCAGCTTGGAGGGACTAGGGCAGTACTTC.

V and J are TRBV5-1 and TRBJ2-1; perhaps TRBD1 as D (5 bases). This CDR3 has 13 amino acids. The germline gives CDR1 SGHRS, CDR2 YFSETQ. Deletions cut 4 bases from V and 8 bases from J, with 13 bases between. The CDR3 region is CASSPNQGYEQFF. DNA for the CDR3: TGCGCCAGCAGCCCGAACCAGGGATATGAGCAGTTCTTC.

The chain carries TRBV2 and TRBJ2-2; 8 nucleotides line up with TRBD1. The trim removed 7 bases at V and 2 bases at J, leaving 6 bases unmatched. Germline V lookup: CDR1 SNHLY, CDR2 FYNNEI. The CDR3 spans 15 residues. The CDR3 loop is CASKSGQVNTGELFF. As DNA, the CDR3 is TGTGCCAGCAAATCGGGACAGGTTAACACCGGGGAGCTGTTTTTT. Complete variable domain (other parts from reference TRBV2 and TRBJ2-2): EPEVTQTPSHQVTQMGQEVILRCVPISNHLYFYWYRQILGQKVEFLVSFYNNEISEKSEIFDDQFSVERPDGSNFTLKIRSTKLEDSAMYFCASKSGQVNTGELFFGEGSRLTVL.

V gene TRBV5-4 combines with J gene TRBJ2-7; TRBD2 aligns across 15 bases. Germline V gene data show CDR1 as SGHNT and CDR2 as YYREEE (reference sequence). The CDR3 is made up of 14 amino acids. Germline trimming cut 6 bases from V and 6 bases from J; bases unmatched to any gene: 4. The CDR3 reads CASTPGLAGGEQYF. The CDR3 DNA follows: TGTGCCAGCACCCCGGGACTAGCGGGGGGCGAGCAGTACTTC.

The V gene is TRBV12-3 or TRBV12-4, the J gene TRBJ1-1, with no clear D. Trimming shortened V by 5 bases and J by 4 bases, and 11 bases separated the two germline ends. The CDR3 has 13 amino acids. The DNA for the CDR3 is TGTGCCAGCAGTCAAGAGTTATTCACTGAAGCTTTCTTT. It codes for CASSQELFTEAFF.

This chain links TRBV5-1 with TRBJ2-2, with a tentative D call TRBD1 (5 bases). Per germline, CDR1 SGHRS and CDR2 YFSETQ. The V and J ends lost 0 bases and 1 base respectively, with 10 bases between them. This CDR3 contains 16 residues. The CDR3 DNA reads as TGCGCCAGCAGCTTGGGGGGCAGTAGGAACACCGGGGAGCTGTTTTTT. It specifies CASSLGGSRNTGELFF.

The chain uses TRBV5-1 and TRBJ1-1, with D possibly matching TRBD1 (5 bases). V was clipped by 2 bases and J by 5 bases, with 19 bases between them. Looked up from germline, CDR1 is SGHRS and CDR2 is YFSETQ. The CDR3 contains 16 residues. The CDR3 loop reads CASSLRGRQGGTEAFF. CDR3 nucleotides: TGCGCCAGCAGCTTAAGAGGGCGGCAGGGAGGGACTGAAGCTTTCTTT.

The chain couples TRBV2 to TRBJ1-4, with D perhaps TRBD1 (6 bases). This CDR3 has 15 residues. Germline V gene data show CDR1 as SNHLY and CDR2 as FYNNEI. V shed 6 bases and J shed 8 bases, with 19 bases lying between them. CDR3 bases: TGTGCCAGCAGCCTTCGGCTGGGGGCAGGGGAAAAACTGTTTTTT. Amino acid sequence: CASSLRLGAGEKLFF.

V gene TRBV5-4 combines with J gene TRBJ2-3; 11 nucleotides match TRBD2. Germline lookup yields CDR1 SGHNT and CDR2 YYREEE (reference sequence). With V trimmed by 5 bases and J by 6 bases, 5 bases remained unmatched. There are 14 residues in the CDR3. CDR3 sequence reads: CASRDSGGADTQYF. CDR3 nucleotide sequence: TGTGCCAGCAGGGATAGCGGGGGGGCGGATACGCAGTATTTT. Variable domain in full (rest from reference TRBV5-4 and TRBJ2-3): ETGVTQSPTHLIKTRGQQVTLRCSSQSGHNTVSWYQQALGQGPQFIFQYYREEENGRGNFPPRFSGLQFPNYSSELNVNALELDDSALYLCASRDSGGADTQYFGPGTRLTVL.

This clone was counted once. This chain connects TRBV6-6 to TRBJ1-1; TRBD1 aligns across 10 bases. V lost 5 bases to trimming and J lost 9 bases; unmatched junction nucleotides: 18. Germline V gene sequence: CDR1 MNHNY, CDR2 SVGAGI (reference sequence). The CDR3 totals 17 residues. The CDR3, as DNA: TGTGCCAGCAGTCTCCGGGACAGGGGTTTTTCCTCGTCTAAAGCTTTCTTT. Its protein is CASSLRDRGFSSSKAFF.

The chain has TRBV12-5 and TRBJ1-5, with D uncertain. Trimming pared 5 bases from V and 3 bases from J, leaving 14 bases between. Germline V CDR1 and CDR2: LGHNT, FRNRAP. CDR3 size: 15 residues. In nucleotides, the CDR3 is TGTGCTAGTGGTCCCGGAGTTAATCTCAATCAGCCCCAGCATTTT. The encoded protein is CASGPGVNLNQPQHF.

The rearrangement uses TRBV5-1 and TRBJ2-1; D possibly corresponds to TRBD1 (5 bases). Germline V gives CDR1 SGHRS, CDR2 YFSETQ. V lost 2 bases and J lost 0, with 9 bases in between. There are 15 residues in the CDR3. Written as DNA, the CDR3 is TGCGCCAGCAGCTTAACAGGTAGCTCCTACAATGAGCAGTTCTTC. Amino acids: CASSLTGSSYNEQFF.

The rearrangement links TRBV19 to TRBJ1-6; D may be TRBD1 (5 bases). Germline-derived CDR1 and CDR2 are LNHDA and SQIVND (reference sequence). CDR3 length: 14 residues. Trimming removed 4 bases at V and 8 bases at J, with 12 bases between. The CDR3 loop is CASSRGGVDSPLHF. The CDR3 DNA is TGTGCCAGTAGTAGGGGGGGAGTGGATTCACCCCTCCACTTT.

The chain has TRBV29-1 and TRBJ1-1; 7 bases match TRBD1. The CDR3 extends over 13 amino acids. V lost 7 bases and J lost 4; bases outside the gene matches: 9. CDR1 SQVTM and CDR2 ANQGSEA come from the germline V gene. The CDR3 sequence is CSAADRPRTEAFF. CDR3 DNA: TGCAGCGCCGCGGACAGGCCTCGCACTGAAGCTTTCTTT.

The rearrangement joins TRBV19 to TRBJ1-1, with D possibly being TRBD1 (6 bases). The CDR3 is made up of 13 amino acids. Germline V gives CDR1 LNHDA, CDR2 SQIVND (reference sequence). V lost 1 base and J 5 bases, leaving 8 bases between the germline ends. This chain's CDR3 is CASSIGRGTEAFF. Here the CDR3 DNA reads TGTGCCAGTAGTATAGGCAGGGGTACTGAAGCTTTCTTT. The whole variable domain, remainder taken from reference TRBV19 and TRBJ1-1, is DGGITQSPKYLFRKEGQNVTLSCEQNLNHDAMYWYRQDPGQGLRLIYYSQIVNDFQKGDIAEGYSVSREKKESFPLTVTSAQKNPTAFYLCASSIGRGTEAFFGQGTRLTVV.

The chain's CDR3 is CANTGLSSTDTQYF. As DNA, the CDR3 is TGTGCCAACACGGGACTTTCTAGCACAGATACGCAGTATTTT. This chain links TRBV2 with TRBJ2-3; possibly TRBD2 for D (6 bases). The CDR3 runs to 14 residues. The germline V gene encodes CDR1 SNHLY and CDR2 FYNNEI. V dropped 10 bases and J dropped 0 bases, with 14 bases sitting between them.

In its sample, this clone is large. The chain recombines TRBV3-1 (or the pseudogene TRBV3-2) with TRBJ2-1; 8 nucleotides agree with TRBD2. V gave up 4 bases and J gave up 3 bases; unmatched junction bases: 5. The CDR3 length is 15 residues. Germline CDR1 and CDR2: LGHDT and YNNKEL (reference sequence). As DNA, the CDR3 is TGTGCCAGCAGCCCGGACGGGGGGGGCTACAATGAGCAGTTCTTC. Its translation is CASSPDGGGYNEQFF.

Written as DNA, the CDR3 is TGTGCCAGCCGCCACGGACAGGGTCTTTCTAGAAACACCATATATTTT. Residues: CASRHGQGLSRNTIYF. V gene TRBV6-4 combines with J gene TRBJ1-3, with 8 bases lining up with TRBD1. V lost 8 bases, J lost 5 bases, and 14 bases stayed unmatched. Germline CDR1 MRHNA, CDR2 SNTAGT. This CDR3 region has 16 residues.

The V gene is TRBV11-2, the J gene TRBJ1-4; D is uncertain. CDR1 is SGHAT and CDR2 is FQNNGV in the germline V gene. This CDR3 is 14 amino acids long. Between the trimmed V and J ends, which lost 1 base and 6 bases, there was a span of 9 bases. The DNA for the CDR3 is TGTGCCAGCAGCTTAGGAGGGCCCCATGAAAAACTGTTTTTT. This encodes CASSLGGPHEKLFF.

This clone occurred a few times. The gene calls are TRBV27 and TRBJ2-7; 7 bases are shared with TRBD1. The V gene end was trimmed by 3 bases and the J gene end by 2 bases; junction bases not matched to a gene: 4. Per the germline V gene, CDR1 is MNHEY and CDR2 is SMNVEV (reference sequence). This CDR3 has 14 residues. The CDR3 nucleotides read TGTGCCAGCAGTTTGAATGGACAGGCCTACGAGCAGTACTTC. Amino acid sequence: CASSLNGQAYEQYF.

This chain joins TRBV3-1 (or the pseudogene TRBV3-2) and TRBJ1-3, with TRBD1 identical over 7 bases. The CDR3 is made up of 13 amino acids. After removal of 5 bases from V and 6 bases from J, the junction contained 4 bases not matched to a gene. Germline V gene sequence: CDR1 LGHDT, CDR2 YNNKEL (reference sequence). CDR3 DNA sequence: TGTGCCAGCAGCGAGACAGGGAAAAACACCATATATTTT. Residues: CASSETGKNTIYF.

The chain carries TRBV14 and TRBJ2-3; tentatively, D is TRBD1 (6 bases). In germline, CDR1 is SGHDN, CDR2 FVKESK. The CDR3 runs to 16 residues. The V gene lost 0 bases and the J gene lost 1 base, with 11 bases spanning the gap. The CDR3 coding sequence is TGTGCCAGCAGCCAAGATAGAGGGACACGCACAGATACGCAGTATTTT. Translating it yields CASSQDRGTRTDTQYF.

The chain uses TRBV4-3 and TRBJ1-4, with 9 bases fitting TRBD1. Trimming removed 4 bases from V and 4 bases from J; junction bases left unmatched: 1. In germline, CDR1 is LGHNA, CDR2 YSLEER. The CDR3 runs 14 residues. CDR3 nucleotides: TGCGCCAGCAGCCTGGGACAGGGTAATGAAAAACTGTTTTTT. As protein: CASSLGQGNEKLFF.

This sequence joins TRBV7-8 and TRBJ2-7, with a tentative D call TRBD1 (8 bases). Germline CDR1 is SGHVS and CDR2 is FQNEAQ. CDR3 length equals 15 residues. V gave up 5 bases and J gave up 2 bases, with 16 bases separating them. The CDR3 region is CASSPQGGATYEQYF. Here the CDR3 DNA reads TGTGCCAGCAGCCCACAGGGGGGGGCCACCTACGAGCAGTACTTC.